The T cell receptor (beta chain) described here comes from a study of cytomegalovirus exposure and HLA in healthy donors (dated by TCRdb to between 2016 and 2019). About the full investigation: An earlier analysis of fewer than 750 of the donors reported under 300 Gb of sequence data and approximately 120 million unique TCR beta sequences obtained from around 180 million T cells. An early release that covered fewer than 800 HLA-typed donors contained 250 to 350 gigabases of sequencing data and roughly 84 million unique TCR sequences. Of the roughly 390 genotyped donors, 65% to 90% were placed in the genetic ancestry cluster associated with self-reported Caucasian donors. The study aimed to test whether cataloging public T cell receptors could reveal signatures of past pathogen exposure. The study used immunosequencing to profile the T cell repertoires of under 700 subjects and linked those repertoires to cytomegalovirus serostatus. In addition to the first cohort of approximately 650 subjects, a separate validation cohort of under 150 different subjects was used. High-throughput TCR immunosequencing, statistical association of individual TCRs with disease status, and machine learning were combined to predict cytomegalovirus infection status. A later analysis re-examined previously published TCR beta repertoires from 600 to 700 donors and added high-resolution HLA genotyping to investigate patterns of TCR occurrence. The later analysis used no new phenotypic data to find candidate immune exposures, relying instead on TCR beta sequences and their occurrence across donors. To decide whether each TCR beta V gene segment behaved as functional or pseudogenic, an earlier analysis of some 600 of the donors relied on high-throughput TCR beta sequencing. Donor age, sex, ethnicity and CMV serostatus were compiled alongside the repertoire data. Genome-wide SNP genotypes for about 65% of the 666 donors were used in a later genetic analysis, which treated that subset as a discovery cohort. All discovery cohort repertoires had been generated using a single sequencing platform. HLA typing included class I and class II loci at four-digit resolution. The number of typed donors differed by locus: roughly 620-640 for A, B, C, DRB1 and DQB1; some 540 for DQA1; 606 for DPA1; and around 450 for DPB1. Because of strong linkage in the cohort, five DR-DQ haplotypes were treated as single units for association and clustering. On average, around 230,000 unique TCR beta nucleotide sequences were sequenced per donor among a few hundred genotyped donors of the cohort, with about 19% of those sequences being non-productive.

The method was the immunoSEQ multiplex PCR assay. For the multiplex PCR, a mixture combining 60 forward primers for TCR Vbeta segments and 13 reverse primers for TCR Jbeta segments was used. The CDR3 region of rearranged TCR beta genes was amplified from genomic DNA with a multiplex PCR assay. On the Illumina HiSeq System, the amplified TCR beta libraries were sequenced as 87-base-pair reads. The authors processed their data as follows. In a later analysis, about 80 million unique TCR beta chains were counted across the roughly 670 repertoires, and roughly 11 million of these chains were shared by at least two donors. Raw reads were error-corrected and collapsed into unique sequences by a nearest-neighbor algorithm in which closely related sequences were merged to remove PCR and sequencing errors. V, D and J gene segments were assigned by aligning CDR3 sequences to IMGT reference sequences. For a sequence to be retained, a match of at least six nucleotides was required to both a V gene segment and a J gene segment. A rearrangement counted as productive if the CDR3 had no stop codons and remained in frame with V and J, and every other rearrangement counted as non-productive. CDR3 was defined according to IMGT convention as the region running from the second conserved V-encoded cysteine to the conserved J-encoded phenylalanine. The earlier analysis of 587 of the donors excluded sequences that lacked an unambiguous match to a single V gene segment. An earlier analysis of 587 of the donors called V segments functional above 56.7% productive rearrangements and segregating when the between-donor standard deviation exceeded 5%. To diagnose cytomegalovirus status from the catalog of TCR beta chain sequences, a statistical classification framework was built. In a later analysis, V and J genes were assigned by comparing TCR nucleotide sequences against IMGT/GENE-DB human TR gene sequences. The TCRdist pipeline was used in a later analysis to assign CDR3 sequences and most-parsimonious VDJ recombination scenarios. In a later analysis, each TCR beta chain was defined by its CDR3 amino acid sequence together with its V-gene family, and reads lacking a unique V-gene family were excluded. To address suspected cross-contamination and a sequencing artifact, a later analysis removed over 500 highly shared, low-generation-probability nucleotide sequences. For each public chain, a later analysis derived a clonal expansion index from normalized ranks of inferred template counts within each repertoire. Generation probabilities in a later analysis came from a VDJ recombination model fitted to out-of-frame rearrangements, and those results were checked against IGoR. Hypergeometric tests were used in a later analysis to score TCR-TCR, TCR-HLA and TCR-CMV co-occurrence, with a repertoire-size bias correction applied to the TCR pairs. A later analysis estimated false discovery rates by permuting HLA or CMV assignments 20 times. In a later analysis, co-occurring TCRs were grouped using DBSCAN, and TCRdist sequence similarity was added for clustering within HLA-allele-positive subsets. Co-occurrence clustering excluded repertoires with fewer than 30,000 or more than 120,000 public chains, plus five with anomalous nucleotide sharing. The table comes from immuneACCESS by way of TCRdb, which keeps in-frame sequences with V and J called. Part of the clones is missing from these tables; in studies checked, under half for an unresolved V gene and the rest for unknown reasons. V, J and clone size are taken as reported in that table, and D and trimming were inferred from the DNA itself. The sample table contains 120,000 or so clones; only one count was recorded for over 65% of them. The ten top clones hold around 15% of the sample.

Broad study findings and their caveats: V-gene and J-gene trimming of TCR beta chains was associated with a missense DCLRE1C variant in a later genetic analysis, and the association was replicated in an independent cohort. The presence/absence analyses assumed that sequencing depth was roughly uniform across donors, and that assumption may not be true. A later analysis associated some 17,000 TCR beta sequences with specific HLA alleles at a false discovery rate of 0.05. In a later genetic analysis, fewer N-insertions in productive TCRs were reported among donors in an Asian-associated ancestry cluster than the approximately 630-donor mean. Most CMV-associated TCR beta chains appeared to be HLA-restricted in a later analysis, and the HLA associations seemed to be driven largely by CMV exposure. In the study, some 160 TCR beta chains were listed as associated with cytomegalovirus. HLA typing was unavailable for some donors at each locus, so association tests used only the typed subset. Immune exposure information for the cohort was limited to CMV serostatus. In this cohort, only TCR beta chains were sequenced, and detectable features were limited by the absence of alpha or paired-chain data. In a later analysis, TCR association rates were found to vary across HLA loci, with the most associated TCRs seen for DRB1 alleles and the fewest for HLA-C alleles. An earlier analysis of around 540 of the donors showed that most TCR beta V segments appeared in productive rearrangements either about 87% or about 30% of the time, which broadly matched IMGT annotations. A cluster of highly shared sequence variants was judged likely to be a technical artifact of the sequencing pipeline. In a later analysis, HLA-associated TCR beta chains were found to be more clonally expanded and to have lower generation probabilities than equally common non-associated chains. In vitro tests confirmed that a few of the cytomegalovirus-associated TCR beta chains recognize cytomegalovirus antigens. Linkage disequilibrium might explain the correlated functional status among segregating V segments, but an unknown experimental factor could not be excluded. In a later analysis, several top co-occurrence clusters were reported to appear linked to parvovirus B19, influenza, CMV and Epstein-Barr virus. The authors suggested that the approach could potentially be generalized to other disease states and immunological phenotypes. The 87-base-pair reads could not distinguish some IMGT-functional V segments, including TRBV6-2 and TRBV6-3, so those segments were excluded. Most TCR sequences were observed very rarely across donors, whereas some public TCRs were present in many individuals. About 17 rarely observed V segments, including chromosome 9 orphons, were excluded from the earlier analysis of just under 600 of the donors because counts were too low. A further reported finding was that TCR beta sequences accurately predicted the HLA-A and HLA-B alleles for most subjects in the first cohort. In both the original and validation cohorts, the classifier was reported to diagnose cytomegalovirus status with high specificity and sensitivity. When HLA alleles, especially DR and DQ, strongly co-occurred, attributing TCR associations to individual alleles was difficult.

Comment on this clone: Its target antigen remains unknown. No qualities accompany the bases; no much larger clone lies one base away.

The cohort was made up of 666 healthy bone marrow donors. Cohort members were all nominally healthy when sampled, although unrecorded immune exposures were likely present. The donor was CMV seropositive and belonged to the group of 250 to 350 seropositive cohort members. Each donor provided a peripheral blood sample, and peripheral blood mononuclear cells were used for TCR beta sequencing. The Qiagen DNeasy Blood Extraction Kit was used to extract genomic DNA from the blood cell samples. The CDR3 runs 15 amino acids, cysteine and phenylalanine included. Solely the CDR3 DNA is kept, with 45 bases framed from the first base. V ends up 5 bases short and J 0 bases short, with an unmatched junction base count of 4. CDR1 LNHDA and CDR2 SQIVND are derived from the germline V gene (reference sequence).

This TCR was recovered from a man aged 30-40 years in good health and CMV-seropositive. The V and J genes are TRBV19 and TRBJ2-3, with TRBD2 identical over 8 junction bases. The sequencing sample was made of PBMCs. The CDR3 region: CASSLAGSSTDTQYF. At the DNA level, the sequence is TGTGCCAGTAGTTTAGCGGGGAGCAGCACAGATACGCAGTATTTT.